One and the same sample provided the 13 T cell receptor beta chains below, sequenced in a study of cytomegalovirus exposure and HLA in healthy donors. The PCR was carried out with 60 Vbeta primers and 13 Jbeta primers. Sequencing used immunoSEQ multiplex PCR; TCRdb keeps in-frame clones, though not all of them. Of 150,000 to 200,000 clones in the sample, roughly 85% were seen once. Sequenced: PBMCs. All receptors derive from a man aged 18 to 29 in good health and CMV-seropositive.

The gene calls are TRBV27 and TRBJ2-1; 10 bases map to TRBD1. Germline lookup yields CDR1 MNHEY and CDR2 SMNVEV (reference sequence). J lost 0 bases, V lost 2 bases, and 16 bases had no gene match. The CDR3 runs 21 residues. The CDR3 sequence: CASSLMRVRQGAGSSYNEQFF. CDR3 bases: TGTGCCAGCAGTTTAATGCGGGTCCGACAGGGGGCGGGCAGCTCCTACAATGAGCAGTTCTTC.

The chain recombines TRBV19 with TRBJ2-7, with D uncertain. Germline CDR1 and CDR2: LNHDA and SQIVND (reference sequence). There are 12 residues in the CDR3. Between the trimmed V and J ends, which lost 3 bases and 3 bases, there was a span of 6 bases. CDR3 protein: CASSMPGYEQYF. In nucleotides, the CDR3 is TGTGCCAGTAGTATGCCCGGCTACGAGCAGTACTTC.

The chain uses TRBV5-4 and TRBJ2-7; TRBD2 matches 7 bases. The CDR3 contains 14 residues. Trimming cost V 3 bases and J 3 bases; bases outside gene matches: 6. Germline V gene lookup returns CDR1 SGHNT and CDR2 YYREEE (reference sequence). For the CDR3, the DNA is TGTGCCAGCAGCTCCGTGGGGGGGTACTACGAGCAGTACTTC. Protein sequence: CASSSVGGYYEQYF.

The J gene is TRBJ2-5, the V gene TRBV28; 8 nucleotides line up with TRBD2. This CDR3 is built from 16 residues. J gave up 5 bases and V 2 bases, and 10 bases lay outside the gene matches. Germline values: CDR1 MDHEN, CDR2 SYDVKM. This CDR3 reads CASSLNRVAGPETQYF. Written as DNA, the CDR3 is TGTGCCAGCAGTTTAAATCGGGTAGCGGGACCGGAGACCCAGTACTTC.

V gene TRBV19 combines with J gene TRBJ1-5; D might be TRBD1 (6 bases). With 6 bases removed from V and 3 bases from J, the gap between germline ends came to 12 bases. Germline-derived CDR1 and CDR2 are LNHDA and SQIVND (reference sequence). The CDR3 loop spans 14 amino acids. CDR3 sequence (DNA): TGTGCCAGTAGCACAGGGTGGGACAATCAGCCCCAGCATTTT. This translates into CASSTGWDNQPQHF.

The sample holds a few counts of this clone. V gene TRBV6-5 combines with J gene TRBJ1-1; tentative D call: TRBD1 (6 bases). This CDR3 comprises 12 residues. Germline values: CDR1 MNHEY, CDR2 SVGAGI. V gave up 2 bases and J gave up 11 bases, with 12 bases separating them. CDR3 amino acids: CASSYGRGLAFF. The CDR3 DNA sequence: TGTGCCAGCAGTTACGGCAGGGGCTTGGCTTTCTTT.

The chain employs TRBV29-1 and TRBJ1-1, with 7 bases identical to TRBD1. V lost 6 bases, J lost 7 bases, and 8 bases stayed unmatched. Per germline, CDR1 SQVTM and CDR2 ANQGSEA. CDR3 length equals 12 residues. The CDR3: CSVNPGTVEAFF. CDR3 in DNA: TGCAGCGTCAATCCCGGGACAGTTGAAGCTTTCTTT.

The chain uses TRBV5-1 and TRBJ2-5; 7 bases map to TRBD2. Germline assignment: CDR1 SGHRS and CDR2 YFSETQ. The CDR3 has 14 amino acids. V was pared by 3 bases and J by 4 bases, with 6 bases of the junction left unmatched. The CDR3 is CASSWEGSRETQYF. The CDR3 coding sequence is TGCGCCAGCAGCTGGGAGGGGTCTCGAGAGACCCAGTACTTC.

V gene TRBV5-1 combines with J gene TRBJ2-1, with D maybe TRBD2 (6 bases). The length of the CDR3 is 16 residues. Germline V gene data show CDR1 as SGHRS and CDR2 as YFSETQ. Trimming took off 3 bases at V and 3 bases at J, with 16 bases between the two ends. CDR3 sequence: CASSYSGGYDYNEQFF. The CDR3 DNA reads TGCGCCAGCAGCTATAGTGGGGGGTATGACTACAATGAGCAGTTCTTC.

The V and J genes are TRBV13 and TRBJ1-1, with D possibly TRBD1 on 5 matching bases. V gave up 4 bases and J gave up 5 bases, with 14 bases separating them. The CDR3 spans 14 residues. Germline V gene sequence: CDR1 PRHDT, CDR2 FYEKMQ (reference sequence). CDR3 region: CASSWRGRATEAFF. CDR3 DNA: TGTGCCAGCAGCTGGCGGGGGAGGGCGACTGAAGCTTTCTTT.

CDR3 residues: CASSLASGSADTQYF. The DNA of the CDR3 is TGTGCCAGCAGCTTAGCGAGCGGGAGTGCAGATACGCAGTATTTT. V is TRBV11-2 and J is TRBJ2-3; 8 bases match TRBD2. Unmatched junction bases numbered 4, after V lost 1 base and J lost 4 bases. Germline CDR1 and CDR2: SGHAT and FQNNGV. This CDR3 comprises 15 residues.

The chain recombines TRBV7-9 with TRBJ2-7, with 10 bases aligning to TRBD1. The CDR3 consists of 17 residues. Germline V gene lookup returns CDR1 SEHNR and CDR2 FQNEAQ (reference sequence). Germline trimming cut 3 bases from V and 2 bases from J; bases unmatched to any gene: 10. The DNA of the CDR3 is TGTGCCAGCAGCTTCGCCGGCATCGGGACAGGGGCCTACGAGCAGTACTTC. Amino acids: CASSFAGIGTGAYEQYF.

The chain employs TRBV6-5 and TRBJ2-3, with a tentative D call TRBD1 (6 bases). The CDR3 is made up of 14 amino acids. Germline loops: CDR1 MNHEY, CDR2 SVGAGI. Between the trimmed V and J ends, which lost 4 bases and 5 bases, there was a span of 13 bases. The CDR3 DNA reads TGTGCCAGCAGTTTAACAGGGTCCAGAGATACGCAGTATTTT. Amino acids: CASSLTGSRDTQYF.